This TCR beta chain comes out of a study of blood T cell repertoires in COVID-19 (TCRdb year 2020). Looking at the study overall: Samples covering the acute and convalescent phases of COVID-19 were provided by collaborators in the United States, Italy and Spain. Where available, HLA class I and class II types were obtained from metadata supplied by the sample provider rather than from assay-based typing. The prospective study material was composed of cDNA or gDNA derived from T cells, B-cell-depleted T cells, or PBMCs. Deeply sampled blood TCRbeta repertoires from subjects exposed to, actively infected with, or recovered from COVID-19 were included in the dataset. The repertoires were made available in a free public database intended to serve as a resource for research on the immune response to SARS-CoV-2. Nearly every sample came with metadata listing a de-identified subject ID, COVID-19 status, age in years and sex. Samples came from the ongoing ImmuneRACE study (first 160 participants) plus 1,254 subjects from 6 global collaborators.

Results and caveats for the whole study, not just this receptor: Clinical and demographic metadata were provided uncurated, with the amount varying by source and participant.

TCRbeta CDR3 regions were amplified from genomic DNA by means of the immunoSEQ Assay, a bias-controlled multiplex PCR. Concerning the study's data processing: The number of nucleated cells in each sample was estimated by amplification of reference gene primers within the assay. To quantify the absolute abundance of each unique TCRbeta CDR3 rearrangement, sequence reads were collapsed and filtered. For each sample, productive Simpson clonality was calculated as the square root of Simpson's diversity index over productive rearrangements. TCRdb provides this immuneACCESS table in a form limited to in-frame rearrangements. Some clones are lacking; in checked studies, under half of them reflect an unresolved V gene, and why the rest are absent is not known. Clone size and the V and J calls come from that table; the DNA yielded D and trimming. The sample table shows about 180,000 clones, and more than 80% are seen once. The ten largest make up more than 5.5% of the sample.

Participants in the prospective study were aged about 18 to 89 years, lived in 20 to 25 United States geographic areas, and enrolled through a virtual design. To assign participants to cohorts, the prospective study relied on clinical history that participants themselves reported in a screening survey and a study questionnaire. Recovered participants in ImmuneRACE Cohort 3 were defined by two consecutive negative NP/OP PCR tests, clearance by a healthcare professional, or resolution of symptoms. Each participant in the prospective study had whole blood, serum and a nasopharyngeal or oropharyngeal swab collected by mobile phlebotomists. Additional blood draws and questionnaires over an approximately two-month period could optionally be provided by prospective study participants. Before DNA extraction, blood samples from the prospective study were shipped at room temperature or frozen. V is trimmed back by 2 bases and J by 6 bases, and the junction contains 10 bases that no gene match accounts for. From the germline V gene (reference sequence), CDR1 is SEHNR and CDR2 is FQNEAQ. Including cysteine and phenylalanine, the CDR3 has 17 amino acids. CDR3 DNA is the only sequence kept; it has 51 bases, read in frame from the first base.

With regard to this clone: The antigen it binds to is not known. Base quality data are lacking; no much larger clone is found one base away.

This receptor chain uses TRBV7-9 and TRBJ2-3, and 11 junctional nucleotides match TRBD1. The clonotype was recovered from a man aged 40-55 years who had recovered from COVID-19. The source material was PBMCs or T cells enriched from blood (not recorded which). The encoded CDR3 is CASSLSSGQGVKDTQYF. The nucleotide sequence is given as TGTGCCAGCAGCTTATCCTCGGGACAGGGGGTAAAGGATACGCAGTATTTT.